A single sample is the source of the 5 T cell receptor beta chains below, sequenced in a study of blood T cell repertoires in COVID-19. Here immunoSEQ multiplex PCR was the method, and the copy in TCRdb shows in-frame clones only, minus some. Of 200,000 to 250,000 clones in the sample, 87% were seen once. The source material was peripheral blood. The receptors originated from a woman aged 18-30 years who had recovered from COVID-19.

This clone was observed a single time. The chain uses TRBV6-2 or TRBV6-3 and TRBJ2-2, with 9 bases aligning to TRBD1. This CDR3 region has 19 residues. J lost 5 bases, V lost 2 bases, and 15 bases had no gene match. Germline V CDR1 and CDR2: MNHEY, SVGEGT. CDR3 loop: CASSYKGTGLWPFTGELFF. CDR3 coding DNA: TGTGCCAGCAGTTACAAAGGGACAGGGCTTTGGCCCTTTACCGGGGAGCTGTTTTTT.

The chain combines TRBV6-5 with TRBJ1-2, with 9 bases identical to TRBD1. The trim removed 6 bases at V and 3 bases at J, leaving 2 bases unmatched. Looked up from germline, CDR1 is MNHEY and CDR2 is SVGAGI. This CDR3 spans 13 amino acids. The DNA of the CDR3 is TGTGCCAGCAGGTGGACAGGGGACTATGGCTACACCTTC. Encoded protein: CASRWTGDYGYTF.

The chain carries TRBV19 and TRBJ1-5; D call uncertain. V was shortened by 5 bases and J by 7 bases, with 12 bases between the two germline ends. CDR1 is LNHDA, CDR2 SQIVND, per germline (reference sequence). This CDR3 has 13 amino acids. The CDR3 nucleotides are TGTGCCAGTAGTTTCCAGGCCCGGCAGCCCCAGCATTTT. Translating it yields CASSFQARQPQHF.

The chain recombines TRBV6-5 with TRBJ2-7; D ambiguous. The germline CDR1 and CDR2 sequences are MNHEY and SVGAGI. The V gene lost 8 bases and the J gene lost 4 bases, with 15 bases spanning the gap. CDR3 length: 13 amino acids. The CDR3 coding sequence is TGTGCCAGCTACACCCTCGAAACGTACGAGCAGTACTTC. This gives the protein CASYTLETYEQYF.

This sequence joins TRBV9 and TRBJ2-2, with D possibly matching TRBD2 (5 bases). Trimming removed 4 bases from V and 1 base from J, with 11 bases in between. The CDR3 consists of 15 residues. The germline CDR1 and CDR2 sequences are SGDLS and YYNGEE. CDR3 amino acids: CASSPRRENTGELFF. The CDR3 region has the DNA TGTGCCAGCAGCCCACGCCGGGAGAACACCGGGGAGCTGTTTTTT. The variable domain in full, with the rest retrieved from reference TRBV9 and TRBJ2-2, is DSGVTQTPKHLITATGQRVTLRCSPRSGDLSVYWYQQSLDQGLQFLIQYYNGEERAKGNILERFSAQQFPDLHSELNLSSLELGDSALYFCASSPRRENTGELFFGEGSRLTVL.